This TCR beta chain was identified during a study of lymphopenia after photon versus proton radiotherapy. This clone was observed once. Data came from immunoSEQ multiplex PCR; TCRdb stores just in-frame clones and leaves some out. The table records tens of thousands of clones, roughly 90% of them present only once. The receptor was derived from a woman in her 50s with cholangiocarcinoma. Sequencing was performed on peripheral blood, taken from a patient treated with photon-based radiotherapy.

The CDR3 sequence: CASSQDRATEAFF. The CDR3 DNA sequence: TGTGCCAGCAGCCAAGACAGGGCGACTGAAGCTTTCTTT. The chain is built from TRBV7-6 and TRBJ1-1; 7 bases fit TRBD1. The CDR3 covers 13 residues. Germline CDR1 SGHVS, CDR2 FNYEAQ. V was clipped by 5 bases and J by 5 bases; unmatched bases: 5. Combining the CDR3 with reference TRBV7-6 and TRBJ1-1 gives the whole variable domain GAGVSQSPRYKVTKRGQDVALRCDPISGHVSLYWYRQALGQGPEFLTYFNYEAQQDKSGLPNDRFSAERPEGSISTLTIQRTEQRDSAMYRCASSQDRATEAFFGQGTRLTVV.